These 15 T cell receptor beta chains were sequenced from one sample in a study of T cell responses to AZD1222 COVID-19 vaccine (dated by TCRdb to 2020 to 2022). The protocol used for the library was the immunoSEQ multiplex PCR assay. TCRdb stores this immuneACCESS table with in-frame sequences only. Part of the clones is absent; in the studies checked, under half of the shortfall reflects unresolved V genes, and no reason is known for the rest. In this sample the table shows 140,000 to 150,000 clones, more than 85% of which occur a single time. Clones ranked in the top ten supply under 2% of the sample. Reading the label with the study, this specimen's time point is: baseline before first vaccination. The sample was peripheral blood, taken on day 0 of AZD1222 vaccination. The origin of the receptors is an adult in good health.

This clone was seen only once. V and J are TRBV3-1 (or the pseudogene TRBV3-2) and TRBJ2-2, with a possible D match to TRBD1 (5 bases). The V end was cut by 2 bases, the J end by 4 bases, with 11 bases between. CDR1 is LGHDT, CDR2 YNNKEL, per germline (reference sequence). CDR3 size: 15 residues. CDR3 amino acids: CASSQNGAGTGELFF. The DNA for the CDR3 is TGTGCCAGCAGCCAAAATGGGGCTGGCACCGGGGAGCTGTTTTTT.

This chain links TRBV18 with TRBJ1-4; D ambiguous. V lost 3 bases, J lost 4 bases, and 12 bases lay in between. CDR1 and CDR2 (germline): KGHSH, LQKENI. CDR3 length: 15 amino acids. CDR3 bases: TGTGCCAGCTCACCGGAATTACAGAATAATGAAAAACTGTTTTTT. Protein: CASSPELQNNEKLFF.

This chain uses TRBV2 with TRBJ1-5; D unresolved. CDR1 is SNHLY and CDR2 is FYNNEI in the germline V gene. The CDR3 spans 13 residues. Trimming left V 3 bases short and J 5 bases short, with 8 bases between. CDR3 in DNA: TGTGCCAGCAGTGAGAGATTCCATCAGCCCCAGCATTTT. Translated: CASSERFHQPQHF.

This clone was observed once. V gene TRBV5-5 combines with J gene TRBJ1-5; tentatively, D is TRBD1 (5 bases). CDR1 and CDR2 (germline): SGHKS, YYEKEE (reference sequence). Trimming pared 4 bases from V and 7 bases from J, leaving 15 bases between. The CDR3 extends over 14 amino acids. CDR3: CASSLDGGDQPQHF. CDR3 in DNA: TGTGCCAGCAGCCTTGACGGGGGGGACCAGCCCCAGCATTTT.

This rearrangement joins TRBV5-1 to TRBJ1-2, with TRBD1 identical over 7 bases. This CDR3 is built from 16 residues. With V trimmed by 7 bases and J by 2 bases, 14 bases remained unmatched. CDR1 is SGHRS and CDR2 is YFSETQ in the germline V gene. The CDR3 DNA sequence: TGCGCCAGCGGCCGGGGGACAGTTATTAACAACTATGGCTACACCTTC. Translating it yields CASGRGTVINNYGYTF. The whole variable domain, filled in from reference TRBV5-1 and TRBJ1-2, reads KAGVTQTPRYLIKTRGQQVTLSCSPISGHRSVSWYQQTPGQGLQFLFEYFSETQRNKGNFPGRFSGRQFSNSRSEMNVSTLELGDSALYLCASGRGTVINNYGYTFGSGTRLTVV.

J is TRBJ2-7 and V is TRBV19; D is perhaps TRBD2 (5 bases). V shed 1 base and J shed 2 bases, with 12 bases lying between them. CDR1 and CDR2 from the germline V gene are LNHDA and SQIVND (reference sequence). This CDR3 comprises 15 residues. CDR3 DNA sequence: TGTGCCAGTAGTATAGGTCCCCCGGGGACCTACGAGCAGTACTTC. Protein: CASSIGPPGTYEQYF.

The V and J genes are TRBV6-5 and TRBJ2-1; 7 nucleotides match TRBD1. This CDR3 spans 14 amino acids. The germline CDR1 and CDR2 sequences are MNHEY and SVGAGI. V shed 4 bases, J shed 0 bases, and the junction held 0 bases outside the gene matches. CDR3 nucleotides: TGTGCCAGCAGTTGGACAGGCTCCTACAATGAGCAGTTCTTC. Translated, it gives CASSWTGSYNEQFF.

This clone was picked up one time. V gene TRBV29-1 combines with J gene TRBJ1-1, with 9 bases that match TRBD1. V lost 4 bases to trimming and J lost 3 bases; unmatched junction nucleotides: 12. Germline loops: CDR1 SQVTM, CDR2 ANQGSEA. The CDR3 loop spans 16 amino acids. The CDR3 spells CSVADRGLNRDTEAFF. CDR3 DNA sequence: TGCAGCGTTGCGGACAGGGGTTTGAATCGGGACACTGAAGCTTTCTTT.

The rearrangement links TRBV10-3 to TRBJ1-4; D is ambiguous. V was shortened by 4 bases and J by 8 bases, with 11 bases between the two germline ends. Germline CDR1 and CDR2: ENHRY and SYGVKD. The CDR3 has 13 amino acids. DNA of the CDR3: TGTGCCATCAGTGTGGGGTATTTAGAAAAACTGTTTTTT. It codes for CAISVGYLEKLFF.

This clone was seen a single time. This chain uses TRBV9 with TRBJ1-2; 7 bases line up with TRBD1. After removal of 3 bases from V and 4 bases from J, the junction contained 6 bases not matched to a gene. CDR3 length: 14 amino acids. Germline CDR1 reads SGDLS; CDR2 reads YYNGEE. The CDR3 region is CASSGTGGFYGYTF. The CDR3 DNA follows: TGTGCCAGCAGCGGGACAGGTGGATTCTATGGCTACACCTTC.

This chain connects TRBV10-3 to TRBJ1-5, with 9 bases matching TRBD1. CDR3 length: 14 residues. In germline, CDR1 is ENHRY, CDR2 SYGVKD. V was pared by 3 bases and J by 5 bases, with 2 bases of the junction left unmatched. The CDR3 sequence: CAISEQGAHQPQHF. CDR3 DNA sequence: TGTGCCATCAGTGAACAGGGGGCACATCAGCCCCAGCATTTT.

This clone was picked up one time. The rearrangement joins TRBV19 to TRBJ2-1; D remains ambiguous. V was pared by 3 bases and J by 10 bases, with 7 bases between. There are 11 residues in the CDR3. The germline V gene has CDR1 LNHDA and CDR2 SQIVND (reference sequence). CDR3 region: CASSIRVEQFF. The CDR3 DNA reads TGTGCCAGTAGTATCCGCGTAGAGCAGTTCTTC. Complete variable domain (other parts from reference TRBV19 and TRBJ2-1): DGGITQSPKYLFRKEGQNVTLSCEQNLNHDAMYWYRQDPGQGLRLIYYSQIVNDFQKGDIAEGYSVSREKKESFPLTVTSAQKNPTAFYLCASSIRVEQFFGPGTRLTVL.

The DNA of the CDR3 is TGTGCCAGCTCACCTGTGCCCGACAGGCTCTACGAGCAGTACTTC. Translated, it gives CASSPVPDRLYEQYF. The chain links TRBV18 to TRBJ2-7; D is possibly TRBD1 (6 bases). With 3 bases removed from V and 3 bases from J, the gap between germline ends came to 15 bases. The CDR3 has 15 residues. Germline values: CDR1 KGHSH, CDR2 LQKENI.

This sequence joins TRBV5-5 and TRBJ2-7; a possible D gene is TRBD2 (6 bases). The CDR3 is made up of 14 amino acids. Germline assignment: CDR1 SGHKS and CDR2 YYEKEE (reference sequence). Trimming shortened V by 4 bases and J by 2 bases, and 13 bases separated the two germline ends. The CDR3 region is CASSDTSRTYEQYF. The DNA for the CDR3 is TGTGCCAGCAGCGACACTAGCAGAACCTACGAGCAGTACTTC.

The CDR3 bases are TGTGCCAGCAGCCCGGGAGATCAGGGAATCTATGGCTACACCTTC. Protein sequence: CASSPGDQGIYGYTF. The chain employs TRBV5-4 and TRBJ1-2, with D maybe TRBD1 (5 bases). Germline V lookup: CDR1 SGHNT, CDR2 YYREEE (reference sequence). The CDR3 extends over 15 amino acids. Trimming took off 4 bases at V and 4 bases at J, with 17 bases between the two ends.